This T cell receptor (beta chain) was identified in a study of graft-versus-host responses after intestinal transplantation. Across the whole study: Grafts that recipients had were multivisceral, liver-intestinal, or isolated intestinal transplants.

Study-wide results and caveats: GvH clone levels peaked in circulation, and this peak was associated with early post-transplant HvG declines. Allografts of one patient group, those with graft-donor T cell macrochimerism, had high graft-versus-host to host-versus-graft clonal ratios.

To note about this clone: The antigen remains undetermined.

From germline, CDR1 is MNHEY and CDR2 SVGAGI. CDR3 length: 12 amino acids. Deletions cut 0 bases from V and 8 bases from J, with 4 bases between. Generated by immunoSEQ multiplex PCR, the TCRdb table keeps only in-frame clones and is missing some. The sample has 15,000 to 20,000 clones, roughly 94% seen once; the top ten hold about 0.8%. V gene TRBV6-5 combines with J gene TRBJ1-4; D ambiguous. This clonotype was obtained from a human patient who received an intestinal transplant, so some T cells may come from the graft donor. The source was PBMCs, collected 23 days after intestinal transplant. CDR3 sequence reads: CASSYSGEKLFF. The CDR3 DNA sequence: TGTGCCAGCAGTTACTCGGGAGAAAAACTGTTTTTT.